This passage covers 3 T cell receptor beta chains from one sample sequenced in a study of shared clonotypes between healthy human individuals (dated by TCRdb to 2018 to 2020). Receptors were amplified or captured by the immunoSEQ multiplex PCR assay. In its TCRdb copy, this immuneACCESS table keeps in-frame sequences only and misses some clones. Where compared with another copy, unresolved V genes explain less than half of these, and the others have no known cause. This sample comprises more than 2,000,000 clones, 85% to 95% of them detected only once. The ten most abundant clones make up around 0.4% of the sample. Sequenced sample: naive CD4+ T cells from PBMCs. The cell subset or site label corresponds to: CD45RA+ positively selected. The origin of the receptors is a man aged 18-30 years in good health. Some clones in this sample may be carry-over from other donors' samples.

The chain uses TRBV28 and TRBJ1-6, with 9 bases lining up with TRBD1. The CDR3 runs 13 residues. The junction had 0 bases not matched to a gene; V was cut back by 6 bases and J by 6 bases. From germline, CDR1 is MDHEN and CDR2 SYDVKM. CDR3: CASRGQGNSPLHF. In DNA form, the CDR3 reads TGTGCCAGCAGGGGACAGGGTAATTCACCCCTCCACTTT.

This chain connects TRBV28 to TRBJ1-1; D perhaps matches TRBD1 (6 bases). Per germline, CDR1 MDHEN and CDR2 SYDVKM. The CDR3 covers 15 residues. The V end was cut by 6 bases, the J end by 4 bases, with 18 bases between. CDR3 region: CASSPVRGAITEAFF. The DNA for the CDR3 is TGTGCCAGCAGCCCCGTAAGGGGGGCAATCACTGAAGCTTTCTTT.

V gene TRBV19 combines with J gene TRBJ2-3, with 13 positions matching TRBD2. V lost 5 bases to trimming and J lost 3 bases; unmatched junction nucleotides: 5. This CDR3 comprises 16 residues. CDR1 is LNHDA and CDR2 is SQIVND in the germline V gene (reference sequence). CDR3: CASSGLAGDRTDTQYF. CDR3 coding DNA: TGTGCCAGTAGTGGACTAGCGGGAGATAGGACAGATACGCAGTATTTT.